This T cell receptor (beta chain) was sequenced for a study of early stage breast cancer tumors. Findings of the study overall: Comparing each tissue with blood distinguished tumor from normal in about 90% of the 16 patients.

As regards this clone: Its matching antigen is unknown.

Profiling relied on immunoSEQ multiplex PCR, and the TCRdb table lists in-frame clones only, not all of them. The data hold roughly 49,000 clones, with about three quarters observed a single time. The V gene's germline CDR1 is SGHTA and CDR2 FQGTGA. The CDR3 runs to 17 residues. The V segment lost 1 base and the J segment 4 bases; nucleotides outside the gene matches: 6. The chain uses TRBV7-3 and TRBJ2-1; 11 nucleotides line up with TRBD2. The source material was blood. This sequence originates from a person in their forties with breast cancer. CDR3 in amino acids: CASSLNPRLAGYNEQFF. The CDR3 nucleotides read TGTGCCAGCAGCTTAAACCCCCGACTAGCGGGGTACAATGAGCAGTTCTTC. The full variable domain, with the rest looked up from reference TRBV7-3 and TRBJ2-1, is GAGVSQTPSNKVTEKGKYVELRCDPISGHTALYWYRQSLGQGPEFLIYFQGTGAADDSGLPNDRFFAVRPEGSVSTLKIQRTERGDSAVYLCASSLNPRLAGYNEQFFGPGTRLTVL.